Below, 20 T cell receptor beta chains from the same sample are listed, as sequenced in a study of cytomegalovirus exposure and HLA in healthy donors. PCR employed 60 Vbeta and 13 Jbeta primers. The data were produced by immunoSEQ multiplex PCR, yet TCRdb's version contains in-frame clones alone and is incomplete. The table has approximately 210,000 clones, about 83% seen once. Sequenced sample: PBMCs. The origin of the receptors is a woman in her 50s in good health and CMV-seropositive.

The V gene is TRBV6-5, the J gene TRBJ1-1, with D hard to call. V lost 6 bases and J 3 bases, leaving 17 bases between the germline ends. Germline loops: CDR1 MNHEY, CDR2 SVGAGI. This CDR3 region has 15 residues. This CDR3 reads CASRLSARDYTEAFF. DNA of the CDR3: TGTGCCAGCAGACTCTCAGCTCGGGATTACACTGAAGCTTTCTTT.

A few counts support this clone. This chain links TRBV7-5 with TRBJ1-5. TRBV7-5 is flagged as a pseudogene. The CDR3 loop spans 13 amino acids. The CDR3 DNA sequence: TGTGCCAGAAGCTTATCCTGCGGTCAGCCCCAGCATTTT. Encoded protein: CARSLSCGQPQHF.

This sequence joins TRBV19 and TRBJ1-5, with D possibly TRBD1 on 6 matching bases. Germline values: CDR1 LNHDA, CDR2 SQIVND (reference sequence). The CDR3 is 16 amino acids. Trimming took 6 bases from V and 8 from J, leaving 23 bases between them. The chain's CDR3 is CASSRGGRGRGEPQHF. Written as DNA, the CDR3 is TGTGCCAGTAGCCGCGGTGGCAGGGGCCGGGGGGAGCCCCAGCATTTT.

The chain joins TRBV15 to TRBJ1-4; 8 bases are a match to TRBD1. The CDR3 totals 13 residues. The germline V gene has CDR1 LNHNV and CDR2 YYDKDF (reference sequence). V was clipped by 5 bases and J by 7 bases; unmatched bases: 3. DNA of the CDR3: TGTGCCACCAGCTCGGACAGGGTTGAAAAACTGTTTTTT. Translation: CATSSDRVEKLFF.

This clone turned up a few times. The CDR3 is CASRQETSGDTEQYF. As DNA, the CDR3 is TGTGCCAGCAGGCAAGAGACTAGCGGGGATACGGAGCAGTACTTC. The V and J genes are TRBV11-2 and TRBJ2-7; 11 nucleotides agree with TRBD2. The V and J ends lost 6 bases and 7 bases, in that order; junction bases with no gene match: 11. This CDR3 contains 15 residues. From germline, CDR1 is SGHAT and CDR2 FQNNGV. Supplemented by reference TRBV11-2 and TRBJ2-7, the full variable domain reads EAGVAQSPRYKIIEKRQSVAFWCNPISGHATLYWYQQILGQGPKLLIQFQNNGVVDDSQLPKDRFSAERLKGVDSTLKIQPAKLEDSAVYLCASRQETSGDTEQYFGPGTRLTVT.

The chain is built from TRBV6-6 and TRBJ1-2; 9 bases are shared with TRBD1. Germline values: CDR1 MNHNY, CDR2 SVGAGI (reference sequence). Trimming at V came to 4 bases and at J to 8 bases, leaving 8 bases not matched to a gene. The CDR3 length is 14 residues. CDR3 region: CASSSSGTGNGYTF. The CDR3 DNA reads TGTGCCAGCAGTTCGTCCGGGACAGGGAACGGCTACACCTTC.

This clone was observed a handful of times. The chain combines TRBV5-1 with TRBJ1-4; TRBD1 is a possible D gene (6 bases). Per the germline V gene, CDR1 is SGHRS and CDR2 is YFSETQ. The CDR3 loop spans 14 amino acids. V was trimmed by 0 bases and J by 7 bases, leaving 10 bases between them. CDR3 amino acids: CASSLDRVREKLFF. For the CDR3, the DNA is TGCGCCAGCAGCTTGGACAGGGTGCGTGAAAAACTGTTTTTT.

The chain combines TRBV28 with TRBJ2-1; a possible D gene is TRBD2 (7 bases). Trimming took 3 bases from V and 9 from J, leaving 15 bases between them. Germline loops: CDR1 MDHEN, CDR2 SYDVKM. The CDR3 runs to 14 residues. CDR3 protein: CASSFGGGGGEQFF. In DNA form, the CDR3 reads TGTGCCAGCAGTTTCGGAGGGGGGGGAGGTGAGCAGTTCTTC.

In this sample, this clone turned up a few times. Here the CDR3 reads CAIRNYSYNEQFF. The CDR3 bases are TGTGCCATCAGGAACTACTCCTACAATGAGCAGTTCTTC. The rearrangement uses TRBV10-3 and TRBJ2-1; D unresolved. The V end was cut by 6 bases, the J end by 0 bases, with 6 bases between. Per the germline V gene, CDR1 is ENHRY and CDR2 is SYGVKD. The CDR3 runs to 13 residues.

The chain combines TRBV19 with TRBJ1-5; weak D call: TRBD1 (5 bases). This CDR3 has 17 amino acids. The V end lost 1 base, the J end lost 1 base, and 14 bases lay between the germline ends. In germline, CDR1 is LNHDA, CDR2 SQIVND (reference sequence). The CDR3 is CASSIVGARRSNQPQHF. Here the CDR3 DNA reads TGTGCCAGTAGTATAGTTGGGGCCCGCAGGAGCAATCAGCCCCAGCATTTT.

The CDR3 DNA follows: TGCGCCAGCAGCCAAGAACCCGGCTATGGCTACACCTTC. The encoded protein is CASSQEPGYGYTF. The chain recombines TRBV4-3 with TRBJ1-2; D uncertain. Trimming cost V 0 bases and J 4 bases, with 6 bases left between them. Germline V gives CDR1 LGHNA, CDR2 YSLEER. The CDR3 totals 13 residues.

A single count supports this clone. The rearrangement uses TRBV4-1 and TRBJ2-7; 11 bases map to TRBD1. There are 17 residues in the CDR3. With 3 bases clipped from V and 5 bases from J, the junction kept 12 bases outside the gene matches. Germline V CDR1 and CDR2: MGHRA, YSYEKL. The CDR3 spells CASSHALPDRGRDEQYF. For the CDR3, the DNA is TGCGCCAGCAGCCACGCCTTGCCGGACAGGGGGCGAGACGAGCAGTACTTC.

This chain connects TRBV9 to TRBJ1-1; 11 positions agree with TRBD1. Germline-derived CDR1 and CDR2 are SGDLS and YYNGEE. The CDR3 has 14 residues. V shed 4 bases and J 6 bases; nucleotides not matched to a gene: 5. The CDR3 protein is CASSPGQGGPEAFF. In DNA, the CDR3 is TGTGCCAGCAGCCCGGGACAGGGGGGGCCTGAAGCTTTCTTT.

The chain joins TRBV5-1 to TRBJ2-3, with 8 nucleotides matching TRBD2. After removal of 7 bases from V and 3 bases from J, the junction contained 19 bases not matched to a gene. This CDR3 region has 18 residues. Germline values: CDR1 SGHRS, CDR2 YFSETQ. The CDR3 DNA is TGCGCCAGCCGATCCTTAGCGTTAGCGGGGAAGGGAACAGATACGCAGTATTTT. This translates into CASRSLALAGKGTDTQYF.

The rearrangement uses TRBV4-1 and TRBJ2-1, with 12 bases fitting TRBD2. Germline CDR1 reads MGHRA; CDR2 reads YSYEKL. This CDR3 has 16 amino acids. V dropped 1 base and J dropped 8; count of bases not matched to a gene: 6. CDR3 sequence (DNA): TGCGCCAGCAGCCAAGGGGCTAGCGGGGGGGGTTATGAGCAGTTCTTC. Protein sequence: CASSQGASGGGYEQFF.

This chain uses TRBV29-1 with TRBJ2-5, with D possibly matching TRBD2 (5 bases). The CDR3 extends over 13 amino acids. V was shortened by 7 bases and J by 1 base, with 13 bases between the two germline ends. Germline loops: CDR1 SQVTM, CDR2 ANQGSEA. CDR3 coding DNA: TGCAGCGCCCGAGAGCGGCGCCAAGAGACCCAGTACTTC. It codes for CSARERRQETQYF. Complete variable domain (other parts from reference TRBV29-1 and TRBJ2-5): SAVISQKPSRDICQRGTSLTIQCQVDSQVTMMFWYRQQPGQSLTLIATANQGSEATYESGFVIDKFPISRPNLTFSTLTVSNMSPEDSSIYLCSARERRQETQYFGPGTRLLVL.

The rearrangement uses TRBV6-6 and TRBJ1-2; D ambiguous. Trimming removed 6 bases from V and 7 bases from J, with 15 bases in between. The CDR3 is 13 amino acids. Per germline, CDR1 MNHNY and CDR2 SVGAGI (reference sequence). The DNA for the CDR3 is TGTGCCAGCAGACCCGAGGGAGTCGGTGGCTACACCTTC. Encoded protein: CASRPEGVGGYTF.

The gene calls are TRBV5-1 and TRBJ1-2; tentative D call: TRBD1 (5 bases). The CDR3 spans 15 residues. Germline-derived CDR1 and CDR2 are SGHRS and YFSETQ. V lost 0 bases, J lost 4 bases, and 13 bases lay in between. DNA of the CDR3: TGCGCCAGCAGCTTGGATCCAGGGTCCGCCTATGGCTACACCTTC. As protein: CASSLDPGSAYGYTF.

This clone was seen only a few times. V gene TRBV18 combines with J gene TRBJ1-1, with D possibly matching TRBD1 (6 bases). Per germline, CDR1 KGHSH and CDR2 LQKENI. V was cut by 2 bases and J by 1 base, with 8 bases left in between. This CDR3 region has 14 residues. The CDR3 sequence is CASSPTGRNTEAFF. CDR3 DNA: TGTGCCAGCTCACCAACAGGGCGGAACACTGAAGCTTTCTTT.

This clone was found a few times. V usage is TRBV19 and J usage is TRBJ1-1; D gene unclear. The V gene lost 4 bases and the J gene lost 0 bases, with 12 bases spanning the gap. The CDR3 covers 15 residues. The V gene's germline CDR1 is LNHDA and CDR2 SQIVND (reference sequence). The CDR3 protein is CASSSSNSMNTEAFF. CDR3 sequence (DNA): TGTGCCAGTAGTAGTAGTAACAGCATGAACACTGAAGCTTTCTTT.